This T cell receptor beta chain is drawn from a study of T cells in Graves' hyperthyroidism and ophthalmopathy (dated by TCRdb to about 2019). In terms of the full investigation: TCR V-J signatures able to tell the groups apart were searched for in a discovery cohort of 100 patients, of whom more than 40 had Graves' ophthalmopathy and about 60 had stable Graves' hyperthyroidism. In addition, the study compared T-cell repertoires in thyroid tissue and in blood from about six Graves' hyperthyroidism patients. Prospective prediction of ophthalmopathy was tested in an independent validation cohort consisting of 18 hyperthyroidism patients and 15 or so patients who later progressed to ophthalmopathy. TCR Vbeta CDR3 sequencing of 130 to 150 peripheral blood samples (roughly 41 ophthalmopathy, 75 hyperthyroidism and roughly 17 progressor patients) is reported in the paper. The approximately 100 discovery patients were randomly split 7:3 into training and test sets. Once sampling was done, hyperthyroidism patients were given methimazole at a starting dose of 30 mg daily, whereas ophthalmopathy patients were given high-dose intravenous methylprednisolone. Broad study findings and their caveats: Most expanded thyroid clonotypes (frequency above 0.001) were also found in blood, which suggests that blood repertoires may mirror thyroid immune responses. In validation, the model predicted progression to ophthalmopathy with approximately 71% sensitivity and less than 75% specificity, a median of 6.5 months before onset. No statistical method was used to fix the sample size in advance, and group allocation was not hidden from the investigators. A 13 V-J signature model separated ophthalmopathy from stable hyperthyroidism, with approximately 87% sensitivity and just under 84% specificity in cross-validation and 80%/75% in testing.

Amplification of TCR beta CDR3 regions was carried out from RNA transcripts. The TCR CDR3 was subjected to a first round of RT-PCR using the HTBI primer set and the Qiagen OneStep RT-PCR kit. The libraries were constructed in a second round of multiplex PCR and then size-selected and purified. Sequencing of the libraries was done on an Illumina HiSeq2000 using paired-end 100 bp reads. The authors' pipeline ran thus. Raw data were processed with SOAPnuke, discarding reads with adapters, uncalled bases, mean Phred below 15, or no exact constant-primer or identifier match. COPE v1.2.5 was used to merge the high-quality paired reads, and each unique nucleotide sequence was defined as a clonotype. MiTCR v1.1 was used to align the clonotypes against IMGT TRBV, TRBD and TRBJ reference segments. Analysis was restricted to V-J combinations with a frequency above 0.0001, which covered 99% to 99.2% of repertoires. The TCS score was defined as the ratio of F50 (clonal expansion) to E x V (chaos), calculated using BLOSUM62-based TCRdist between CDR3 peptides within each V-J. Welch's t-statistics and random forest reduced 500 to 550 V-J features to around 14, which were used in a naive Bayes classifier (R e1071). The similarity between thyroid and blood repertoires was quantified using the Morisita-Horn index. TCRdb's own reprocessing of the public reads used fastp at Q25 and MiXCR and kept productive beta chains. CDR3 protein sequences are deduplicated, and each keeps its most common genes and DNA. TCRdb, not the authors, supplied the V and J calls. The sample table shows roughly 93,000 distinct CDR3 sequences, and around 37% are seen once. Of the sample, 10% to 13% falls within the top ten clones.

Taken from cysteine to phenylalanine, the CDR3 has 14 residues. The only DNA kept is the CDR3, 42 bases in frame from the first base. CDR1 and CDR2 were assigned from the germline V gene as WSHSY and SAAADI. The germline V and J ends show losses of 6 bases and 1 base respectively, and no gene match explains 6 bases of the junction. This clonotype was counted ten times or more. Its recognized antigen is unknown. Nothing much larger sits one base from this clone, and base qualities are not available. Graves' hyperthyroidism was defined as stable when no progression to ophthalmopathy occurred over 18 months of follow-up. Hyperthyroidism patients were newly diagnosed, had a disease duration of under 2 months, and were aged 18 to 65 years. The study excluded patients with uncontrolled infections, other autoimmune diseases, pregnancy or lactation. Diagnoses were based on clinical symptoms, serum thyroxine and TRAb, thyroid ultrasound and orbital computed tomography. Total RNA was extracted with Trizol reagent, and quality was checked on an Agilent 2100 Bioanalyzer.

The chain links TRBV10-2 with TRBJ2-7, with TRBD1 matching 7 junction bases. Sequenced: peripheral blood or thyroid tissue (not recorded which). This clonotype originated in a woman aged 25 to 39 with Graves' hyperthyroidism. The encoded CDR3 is CASRLTGESYEQYF. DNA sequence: TGCGCCAGCAGATTAACAGGGGAATCCTACGAGCAGTACTTC.